The rows below give T cell receptor beta chains drawn from one sample of a study of T-cell memory formation after mild COVID-19. TCRdb reprocessed the 5' RACE reads via MiXCR and lists one record per CDR3 protein. The sample lists 500,000 to 550,000 distinct CDR3 sequences, roughly 20% occurring once. Sequencing was performed on PBMCs or a T cell subset sorted from them (not recorded which). Receptors were obtained from an adult woman who had mild COVID-19 (a few samples of this study predate the infection). Cell type and time point are not known. CDR3s include the opening cysteine and the closing phenylalanine or tryptophan. Each record gives: J gene, V gene, clone size, D gene, CDR3 protein, CDR3 DNA. The D gene is left open where the match is weak. The listing skips clone size in some rows; elsewhere it reads once, few, many or a size class.

>TRBJ2-1|TRBV9|NA|NA
CASSVSQGSNEQFF
TGTGCCAGCAGCGTTTCGCAGGGGTCCAATGAGCAGTTCTTC
>TRBJ1-5|TRBV12-3/TRBV12-4|few|NA
CASSLALAEVSNQPQHF
TGTGCCAGCAGTTTAGCGCTGGCTGAGGTCAGCAATCAGCCCCAGCATTTT
>TRBJ1-2|TRBV20-1|NA|NA
CSARRSDQGHGYTF
TGCAGTGCTAGACGCTCGGATCAGGGCCATGGCTACACCTTC
>TRBJ1-1|TRBV6-2/TRBV6-3|NA|NA
CASSYSHTEAFF
TGTGCCAGCAGTTACTCACACACTGAAGCTTTCTTT
>TRBJ2-1|TRBV24-1|many|TRBD2
CATSDRTSGVRNEQFF
TGTGCCACCAGTGACCGTACTAGCGGGGTACGGAATGAGCAGTTCTTC
>TRBJ2-3|TRBV12-3/TRBV12-4|NA|NA
CASSLGQPGDTQYF
TGTGCCAGCAGTTTAGGGCAGCCTGGAGATACGCAGTATTTT
>TRBJ1-4|TRBV5-5|NA|NA
CASSSTGQHEKLFF
TGTGCCAGCAGCTCCACGGGACAACATGAAAAACTGTTTTTT
>TRBJ2-3|TRBV5-1|few|TRBD2
CASSSEASGGTTDTQYF
TGCGCCAGCAGCTCGGAGGCTAGCGGGGGGACGACAGATACGCAGTATTTT
>TRBJ2-2|TRBV23-1|NA|NA
CASSQSEGQIF
TGCGCCAGCAGTCAATCGGAGGGCCAGATTTTT
>TRBJ1-1|TRBV11-2|few|TRBD1
CASSWDRGNTEAFF
TGTGCCAGCAGCTGGGACAGGGGGAACACTGAAGCTTTCTTT
>TRBJ1-5|TRBV4-2|NA|NA
CASSQMRQGSNQPQHF
TGTGCCAGCAGCCAAATGCGGCAGGGGAGCAATCAGCCCCAGCATTTT
>TRBJ2-1|TRBV20-1|NA|NA
CSARIPEYPYNEQFF
TGCAGTGCCCGTATCCCGGAATATCCCTACAATGAGCAGTTCTTC
>TRBJ2-2|TRBV6-5|few|NA
CASSTQTNRVTGELFF
TGTGCCAGCAGTACCCAGACTAATCGGGTGACCGGGGAGCTGTTTTTT
>TRBJ2-7|TRBV10-3|NA|NA
CAISESGRGGYEQYF
TGTGCCATCAGTGAGTCCGGCAGGGGAGGCTACGAGCAGTACTTC
>TRBJ2-2|TRBV5-1|NA|TRBD1
CASSSGQPAGELFF
TGCGCCAGCAGCTCGGGACAGCCGGCCGGGGAGCTGTTTTTT
>TRBJ1-5|TRBV12-3/TRBV12-4|few|NA
CASSLLINQPQHF
TGTGCCAGCAGTTTATTAATCAATCAGCCCCAGCATTTT
>TRBJ1-1|TRBV7-2|NA|NA
CASSLTPGGTEAFF
TGTGCCAGCAGCTTAACCCCCGGGGGCACTGAAGCTTTCTTT
>TRBJ2-1|TRBV10-3|NA|NA
CAISEQGYEQFF
TGTGCCATCAGTGAGCAGGGGTATGAGCAGTTCTTC
>TRBJ2-1|TRBV6-2/TRBV6-3|NA|TRBD2
CASSYPTSVLAGGQDEQFF
TGTGCCAGCAGTTACCCCACGAGTGTCCTAGCGGGGGGGCAGGATGAGCAGTTCTTC
>TRBJ2-1|TRBV3-1|NA|TRBD2
CASSQDSASGSNEQFF
TGTGCCAGCAGCCAAGATTCCGCTAGCGGGAGCAATGAGCAGTTCTTC
>TRBJ2-2|TRBV6-2/TRBV6-3|few|NA
CASSYRSGELFF
TGTGCCAGCAGTTATAGGTCCGGGGAGCTGTTTTTT
>TRBJ2-1|TRBV19|NA|TRBD2
CASMPSAGGSYNEQFF
TGTGCCAGTATGCCCTCCGCGGGAGGCTCCTACAATGAGCAGTTCTTC
>TRBJ2-3|TRBV5-1|NA|NA
CASSPLSTDTQYF
TGCGCCAGCAGCCCCCTTAGCACAGATACGCAGTATTTT
>TRBJ2-3|TRBV7-8|NA|TRBD2
CASSLSTSGRAEGTQYF
TGTGCCAGCAGCTTATCGACTAGCGGGAGGGCCGAAGGGACGCAGTATTTT
>TRBJ2-7|TRBV12-3/TRBV12-4|many|NA
CASSTDRYEQYF
TGTGCCAGCAGTACGGATCGCTACGAGCAGTACTTC
>TRBJ1-1|TRBV14|NA|TRBD1
CASSQTHRGYTEAFF
TGTGCCAGCAGCCAAACCCACAGGGGGTACACTGAAGCTTTCTTT
>TRBJ1-2|TRBV6-5|NA|TRBD1
CASSRDSKNYGYTF
TGTGCCAGCAGTCGGGACAGCAAGAACTATGGCTACACCTTC
>TRBJ2-3|TRBV5-1|once|TRBD2
CASSSYSGGAVTDTQYF
TGCGCCAGCAGCTCCTATAGCGGGGGGGCCGTCACAGATACGCAGTATTTT
>TRBJ1-5|TRBV24-1|once|TRBD1
CATSETGQINQPQHF
TGTGCCACCAGTGAGACGGGACAGATCAATCAGCCCCAGCATTTT
>TRBJ1-2|TRBV20-1|NA|TRBD1
CSASRDRIINYGYTF
TGCAGTGCTAGCAGGGACAGGATCATTAACTATGGCTACACCTTC
>TRBJ2-5|TRBV10-3|few|TRBD2
CAISSGRGQETQYF
TGTGCCATCAGTAGCGGGAGGGGCCAAGAGACCCAGTACTTC
>TRBJ1-1|TRBV7-9|NA|NA
CASSSRWGAGNTEAFF
TGTGCCAGCAGCTCCCGGTGGGGGGCAGGAAACACTGAAGCTTTCTTT
>TRBJ1-1|TRBV5-1|few|NA
CASRPDRRTEAFF
TGCGCCAGCAGACCGGACAGACGCACTGAAGCTTTCTTT
>TRBJ1-3|TRBV7-7|NA|TRBD1
CASSLDPGTGPGNTIYF
TGTGCTAGCAGCTTAGATCCGGGGACAGGGCCTGGAAACACCATATATTTT
>TRBJ1-2|TRBV30|NA|NA
CAWSVHGGTNYGYTF
TGTGCCTGGAGTGTACACGGAGGGACGAACTATGGCTACACCTTC
>TRBJ1-6|TRBV28|NA|NA
CASSSYGGRLGSYNSPLHF
TGTGCCAGCAGTTCCTACGGTGGACGGCTCGGGTCCTATAATTCACCCCTCCACTTT
>TRBJ2-3|TRBV5-4|NA|TRBD2
CASSPPGASGDTQYF
TGTGCCAGCAGCCCCCCCGGCGCTAGCGGGGATACGCAGTATTTT
>TRBJ1-5|TRBV7-3|few|NA
CASSPGGLKNQPQHF
TGTGCCAGCAGCCCGGGGGGCTTAAAAAATCAGCCCCAGCATTTT
>TRBJ2-3|TRBV14|NA|NA
CASSQERPQDTQYF
TGTGCCAGCAGCCAAGAGAGACCTCAGGATACGCAGTATTTT
>TRBJ2-5|TRBV12-3/TRBV12-4|NA|NA
CASSPQILETQYF
TGTGCCAGCAGCCCACAGATTCTGGAGACCCAGTACTTC
>TRBJ2-3|TRBV3-1|NA|TRBD2
CASSQDHSGRRDTQYF
TGTGCCAGCAGCCAAGACCACAGCGGGAGAAGGGATACGCAGTATTTT
>TRBJ1-3|TRBV10-3|few|NA
CASGGRSSGNTIYF
TGTGCCTCCGGGGGCAGGAGCTCTGGAAACACCATATATTTT
>TRBJ2-2|TRBV24-1|NA|TRBD1
CATSDSGQGPGELFF
TGTGCCACCAGTGATTCGGGACAGGGACCCGGGGAGCTGTTTTTT
>TRBJ1-1|TRBV11-2|few|NA
CASSSFAGWDTEAFF
TGTGCCAGCAGCTCCTTCGCGGGGTGGGACACTGAAGCTTTCTTT
>TRBJ1-2|TRBV7-2|NA|TRBD1
CASSLFRTGGDGYTF
TGTGCCAGCAGCTTATTCAGGACAGGGGGCGATGGCTACACCTTC
>TRBJ2-3|TRBV5-6|NA|NA
CASSRRLTSPDTQYF
TGTGCCAGCAGCCGGAGGCTCACTAGCCCAGATACGCAGTATTTT
>TRBJ2-7|TRBV7-2|few|NA
CASSLGTLSSYEQYF
TGTGCCAGCAGCTTAGGGACACTGAGCTCCTACGAGCAGTACTTC
>TRBJ2-7|TRBV4-1|few|TRBD2
CASSQDFPAGVSYEQYF
TGCGCCAGCAGCCAAGATTTCCCAGCGGGAGTCTCCTACGAGCAGTACTTC
>TRBJ2-5|TRBV15|few|NA
CATSRDIGRGNQETQYF
TGTGCCACCAGCAGAGATATAGGCAGGGGCAACCAAGAGACCCAGTACTTC
>TRBJ1-3|TRBV24-1|NA|NA
CATSDGQSSGNTIYF
TGTGCCACCAGTGACGGACAAAGCTCTGGAAACACCATATATTTT
>TRBJ1-1|TRBV30|NA|NA
CAWSVLQGSTEAFF
TGTGCCTGGAGTGTACTACAGGGTTCGACTGAAGCTTTCTTT
>TRBJ1-1|TRBV5-5|NA|NA
CASSLGGRRGVNTEAFF
TGTGCCAGCAGCTTGGGGGGTCGTCGCGGAGTGAACACTGAAGCTTTCTTT
>TRBJ2-7|TRBV3-1|few|NA
CASAEGSSYEQYF
TGTGCCAGCGCGGAGGGGAGCTCCTACGAGCAGTACTTC
>TRBJ2-5|TRBV3-1|few|NA
CASSQDVGARPLQETQYF
TGTGCCAGCAGCCAAGATGTGGGGGCGCGCCCTCTCCAAGAGACCCAGTACTTC
>TRBJ2-1|TRBV7-9|few|TRBD2
CASAGTSYNEQFF
TGTGCCAGCGCCGGGACTAGCTACAATGAGCAGTTCTTC